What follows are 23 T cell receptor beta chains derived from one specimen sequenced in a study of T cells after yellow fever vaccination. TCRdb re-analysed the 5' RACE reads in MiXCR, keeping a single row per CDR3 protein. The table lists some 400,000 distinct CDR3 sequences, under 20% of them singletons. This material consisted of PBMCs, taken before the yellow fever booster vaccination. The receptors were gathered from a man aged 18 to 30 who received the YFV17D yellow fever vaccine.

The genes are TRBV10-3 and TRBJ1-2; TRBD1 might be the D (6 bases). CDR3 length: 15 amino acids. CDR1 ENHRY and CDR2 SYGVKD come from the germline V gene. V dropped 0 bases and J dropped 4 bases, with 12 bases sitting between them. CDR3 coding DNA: TGTGCCATCAGTGAGTCGGGGGGGCCAACCTATGGCTACACCTTC. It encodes CAISESGGPTYGYTF.

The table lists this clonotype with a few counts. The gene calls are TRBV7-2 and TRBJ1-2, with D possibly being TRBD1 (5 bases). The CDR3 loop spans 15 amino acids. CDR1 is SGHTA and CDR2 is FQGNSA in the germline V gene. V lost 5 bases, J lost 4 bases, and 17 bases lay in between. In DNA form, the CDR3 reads TGTGCCAGCAGCCCCGACGGCAGGGTGGGCTATGGCTACACCTTC. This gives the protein CASSPDGRVGYGYTF.

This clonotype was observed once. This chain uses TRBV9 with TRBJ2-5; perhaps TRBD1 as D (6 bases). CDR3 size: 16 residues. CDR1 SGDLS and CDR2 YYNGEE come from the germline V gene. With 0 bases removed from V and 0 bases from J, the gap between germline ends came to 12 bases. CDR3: CASSVAVGGNQETQYF. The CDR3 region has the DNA TGTGCCAGCAGCGTAGCTGTAGGGGGAAACCAAGAGACCCAGTACTTC.

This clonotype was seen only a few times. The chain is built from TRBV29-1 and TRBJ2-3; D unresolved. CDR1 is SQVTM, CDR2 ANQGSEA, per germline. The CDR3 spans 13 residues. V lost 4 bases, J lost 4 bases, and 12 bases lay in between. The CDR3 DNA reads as TGCAGCGTTGTCGTCCAGGCCGCAGATACGCAGTATTTT. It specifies CSVVVQAADTQYF.

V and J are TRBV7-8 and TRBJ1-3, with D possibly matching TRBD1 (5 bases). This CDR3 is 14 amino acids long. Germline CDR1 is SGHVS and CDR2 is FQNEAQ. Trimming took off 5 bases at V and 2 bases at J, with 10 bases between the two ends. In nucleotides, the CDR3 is TGTGCCAGCAGCCCAGGAGGGGCTGGAAACACCATATATTTT. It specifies CASSPGGAGNTIYF.

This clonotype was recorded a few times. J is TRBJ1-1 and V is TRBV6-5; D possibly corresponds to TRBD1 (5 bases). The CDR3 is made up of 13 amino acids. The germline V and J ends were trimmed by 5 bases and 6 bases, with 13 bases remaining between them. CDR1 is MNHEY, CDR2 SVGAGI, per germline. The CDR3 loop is CASSGGDRAEAFF. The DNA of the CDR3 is TGTGCCAGCAGTGGAGGGGATCGGGCTGAAGCTTTCTTT.

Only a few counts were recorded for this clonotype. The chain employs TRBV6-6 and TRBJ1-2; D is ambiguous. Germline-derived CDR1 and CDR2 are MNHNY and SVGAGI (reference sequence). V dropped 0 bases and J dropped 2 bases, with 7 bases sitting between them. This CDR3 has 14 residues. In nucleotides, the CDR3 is TGTGCCAGCAGTTACTCGAACGGCAACTATGGCTACACCTTC. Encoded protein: CASSYSNGNYGYTF.

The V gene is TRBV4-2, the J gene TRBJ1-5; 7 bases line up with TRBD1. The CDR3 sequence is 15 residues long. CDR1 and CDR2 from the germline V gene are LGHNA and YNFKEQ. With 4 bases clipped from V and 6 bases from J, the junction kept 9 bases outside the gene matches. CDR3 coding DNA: TGTGCCAGCAGCCGAGGACAGGCGGGAACTCAGCCCCAGCATTTT. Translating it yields CASSRGQAGTQPQHF.

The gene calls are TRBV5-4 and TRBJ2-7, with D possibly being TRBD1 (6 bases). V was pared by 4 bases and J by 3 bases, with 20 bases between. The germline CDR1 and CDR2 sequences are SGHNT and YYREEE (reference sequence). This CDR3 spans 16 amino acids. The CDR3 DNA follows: TGTGCCAGCAGCGCAGACACAGGGCTCGGGAACTACGAGCAGTACTTC. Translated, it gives CASSADTGLGNYEQYF.

In DNA form, the CDR3 reads TGCGCCAGCGGTCCAGGGGCTGCGAAGAATGAGCAGTTCTTC. Amino acid sequence: CASGPGAAKNEQFF. The chain links TRBV5-1 to TRBJ2-1, with D possibly matching TRBD1 (6 bases). The CDR3 extends over 14 amino acids. Germline V lookup: CDR1 SGHRS, CDR2 YFSETQ. V lost 7 bases, J lost 7 bases, and 18 bases lay in between.

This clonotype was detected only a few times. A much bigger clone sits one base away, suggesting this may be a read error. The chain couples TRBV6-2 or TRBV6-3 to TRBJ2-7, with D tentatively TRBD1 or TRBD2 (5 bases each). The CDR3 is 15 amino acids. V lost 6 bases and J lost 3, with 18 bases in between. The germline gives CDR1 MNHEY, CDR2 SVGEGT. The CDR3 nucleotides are TGTGCCAGCAGACACCTATGGGACCTTAACTACGAGCAGTACTTC. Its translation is CASRHLWDLNYEQYF.

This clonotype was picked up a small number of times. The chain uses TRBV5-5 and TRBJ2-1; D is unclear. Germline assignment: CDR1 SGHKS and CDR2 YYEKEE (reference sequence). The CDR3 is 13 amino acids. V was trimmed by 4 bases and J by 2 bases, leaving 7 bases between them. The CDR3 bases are TGTGCCAGCAGCCCCCTGACCTACAATGAGCAGTTCTTC. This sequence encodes CASSPLTYNEQFF.

For the CDR3, the DNA is TGTGCCAGCAGCAAATTCACCGGGGAGCTGTTTTTT. Translating gives CASSKFTGELFF. This chain links TRBV9 with TRBJ2-2; D not certain. This CDR3 region has 12 residues. Trimming took off 4 bases at V and 4 bases at J, with 5 bases between the two ends. Germline CDR1 is SGDLS and CDR2 is YYNGEE. The whole variable domain, remainder taken from reference TRBV9 and TRBJ2-2, is DSGVTQTPKHLITATGQRVTLRCSPRSGDLSVYWYQQSLDQGLQFLIQYYNGEERAKGNILERFSAQQFPDLHSELNLSSLELGDSALYFCASSKFTGELFFGEGSRLTVL.

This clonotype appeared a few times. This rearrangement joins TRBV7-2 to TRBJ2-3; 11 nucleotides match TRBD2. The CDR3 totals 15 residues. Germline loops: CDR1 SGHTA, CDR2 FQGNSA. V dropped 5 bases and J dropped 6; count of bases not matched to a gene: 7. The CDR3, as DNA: TGTGCCAGCAGCCTATTCTCTAGCGGGGGGGATACGCAGTATTTT. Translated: CASSLFSSGGDTQYF.

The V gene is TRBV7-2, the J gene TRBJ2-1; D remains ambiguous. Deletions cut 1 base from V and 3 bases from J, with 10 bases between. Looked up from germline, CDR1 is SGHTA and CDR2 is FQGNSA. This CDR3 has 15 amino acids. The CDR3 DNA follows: TGTGCCAGCAGCTTAGAGAGGTCGGACTACAATGAGCAGTTCTTC. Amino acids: CASSLERSDYNEQFF.

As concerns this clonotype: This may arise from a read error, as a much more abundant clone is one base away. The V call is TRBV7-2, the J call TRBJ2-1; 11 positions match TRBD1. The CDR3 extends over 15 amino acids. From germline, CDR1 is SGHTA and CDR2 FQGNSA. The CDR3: CASSRDRGTYTEQFF. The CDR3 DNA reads TGTGCCAGCAGCCGGGACAGGGGGACCTACACTGAGCAGTTCTTC.

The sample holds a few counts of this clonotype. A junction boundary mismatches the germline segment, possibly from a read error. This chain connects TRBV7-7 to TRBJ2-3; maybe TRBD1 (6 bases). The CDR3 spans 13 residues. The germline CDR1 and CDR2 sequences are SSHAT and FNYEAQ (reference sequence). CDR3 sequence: CASSLAQGDTQYF. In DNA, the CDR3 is TGTGCTAGCAGCTTAGCCCAGGGGGATACGCAGTATTTT.

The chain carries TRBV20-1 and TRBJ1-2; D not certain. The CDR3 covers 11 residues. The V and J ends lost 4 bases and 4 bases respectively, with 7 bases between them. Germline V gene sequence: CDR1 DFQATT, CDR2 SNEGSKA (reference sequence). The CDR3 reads CSATDIYGYTF. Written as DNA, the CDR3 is TGCAGTGCTACCGACATCTATGGCTACACCTTC.

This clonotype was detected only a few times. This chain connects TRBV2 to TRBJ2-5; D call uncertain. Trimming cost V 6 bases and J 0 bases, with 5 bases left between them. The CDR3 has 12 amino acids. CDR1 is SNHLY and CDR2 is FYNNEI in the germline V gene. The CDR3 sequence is CASRKYQETQYF. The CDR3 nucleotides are TGTGCCAGCAGGAAATACCAAGAGACCCAGTACTTC. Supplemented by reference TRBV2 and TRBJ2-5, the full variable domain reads EPEVTQTPSHQVTQMGQEVILRCVPISNHLYFYWYRQILGQKVEFLVSFYNNEISEKSEIFDDQFSVERPDGSNFTLKIRSTKLEDSAMYFCASRKYQETQYFGPGTRLLVL.

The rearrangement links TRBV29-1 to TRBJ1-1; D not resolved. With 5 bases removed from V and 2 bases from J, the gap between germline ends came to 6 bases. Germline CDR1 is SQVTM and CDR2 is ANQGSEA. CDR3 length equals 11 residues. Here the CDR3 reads CSVTHNTEAFF. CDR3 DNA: TGCAGCGTTACACATAACACTGAAGCTTTCTTT.

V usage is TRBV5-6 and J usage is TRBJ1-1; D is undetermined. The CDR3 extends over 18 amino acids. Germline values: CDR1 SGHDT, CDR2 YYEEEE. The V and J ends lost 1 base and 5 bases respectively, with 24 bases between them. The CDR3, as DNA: TGTGCCAGCAGCTTGAACTACCGAGCGGGCCTTAGTCCAACTGAAGCTTTCTTT. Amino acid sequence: CASSLNYRAGLSPTEAFF.

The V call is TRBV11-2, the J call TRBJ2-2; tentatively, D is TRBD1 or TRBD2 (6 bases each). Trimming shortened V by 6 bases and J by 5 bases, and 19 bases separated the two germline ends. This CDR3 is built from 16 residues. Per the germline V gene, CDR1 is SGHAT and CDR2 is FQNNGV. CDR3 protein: CASRRIRGARTGELFF. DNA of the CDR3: TGTGCCAGCAGGCGCATAAGGGGGGCTAGAACCGGGGAGCTGTTTTTT.

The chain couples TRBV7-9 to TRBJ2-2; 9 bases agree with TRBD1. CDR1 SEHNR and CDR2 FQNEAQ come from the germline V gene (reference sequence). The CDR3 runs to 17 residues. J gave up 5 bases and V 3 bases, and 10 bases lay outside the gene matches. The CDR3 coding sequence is TGTGCCAGCAGCTTCTTCGTTCGGACAGGGGATACCGGGGAGCTGTTTTTT. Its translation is CASSFFVRTGDTGELFF.